The next 23 T cell receptor beta chains were all read from a single sample in a study of cytomegalovirus exposure and HLA in healthy donors. The data were produced by immunoSEQ multiplex PCR, yet TCRdb's version contains in-frame clones alone and is incomplete. The table has over 150,000 clones, under 95% seen once. Sequenced: PBMCs. Every receptor here comes from a woman younger than 30 in good health and CMV-seropositive.

V usage is TRBV28 and J usage is TRBJ2-7, with 8 bases fitting TRBD2. This CDR3 region has 18 residues. Trimming took 7 bases from V and 0 from J; bases not matched to a gene: 17. Germline values: CDR1 MDHEN, CDR2 SYDVKM. CDR3 amino acids: CASTPLGGTRPSSYEQYF. The CDR3, as DNA: TGTGCCAGCACTCCCCTTGGGGGGACTAGGCCTAGCTCCTACGAGCAGTACTTC.

This rearrangement joins TRBV15 to TRBJ1-5, with TRBD1 matching over 9 bases. Germline loops: CDR1 LNHNV, CDR2 YYDKDF (reference sequence). With 3 bases clipped from V and 6 bases from J, the junction kept 12 bases outside the gene matches. There are 17 residues in the CDR3. The CDR3 here is CATSRGFLGTGPQPQHF. In nucleotides, the CDR3 is TGTGCCACCAGCAGGGGGTTCTTGGGGACAGGGCCTCAGCCCCAGCATTTT.

The chain carries TRBV27 and TRBJ2-1, with 12 bases identical to TRBD2. This CDR3 contains 18 residues. The germline gives CDR1 MNHEY, CDR2 SMNVEV (reference sequence). J was trimmed by 0 bases and V by 6 bases; bases with no gene match: 9. CDR3 region: CASSRRPGLAGSYNEQFF. As DNA, the CDR3 is TGTGCCAGCAGCCGTAGGCCGGGACTAGCGGGCTCCTACAATGAGCAGTTCTTC.

The chain joins TRBV7-2 to TRBJ2-3; 7 bases are shared with TRBD2. V was clipped by 1 base and J by 3 bases; unmatched bases: 10. Germline V gene sequence: CDR1 SGHTA, CDR2 FQGNSA. The CDR3 is 17 amino acids. The DNA for the CDR3 is TGTGCCAGCAGCTTAGTTCCGACTAGCTCTAGGACAGATACGCAGTATTTT. Its translation: CASSLVPTSSRTDTQYF.

The chain joins TRBV18 to TRBJ2-2; possible D gene TRBD1, 6 bases. Trimming pared 5 bases from V and 3 bases from J, leaving 10 bases between. This CDR3 is built from 14 residues. Germline V gives CDR1 KGHSH, CDR2 LQKENI. The CDR3 sequence: CASSRTDYTGELFF. The CDR3 DNA reads TGTGCCAGCTCAAGGACAGACTACACCGGGGAGCTGTTTTTT.

This chain joins TRBV20-1 and TRBJ1-2; D is possibly TRBD1 (5 bases). V was trimmed by 3 bases and J by 6 bases, leaving 8 bases between them. This CDR3 contains 11 residues. In germline, CDR1 is DFQATT, CDR2 SNEGSKA (reference sequence). The CDR3 nucleotides read TGCAGTGCTAGCGGGGGGGATGGCTACACCTTC. Its translation is CSASGGDGYTF.

V gene TRBV15 combines with J gene TRBJ2-5; 10 nucleotides line up with TRBD1. Per germline, CDR1 LNHNV and CDR2 YYDKDF (reference sequence). The V and J ends lost 5 bases and 4 bases, in that order; junction bases with no gene match: 10. CDR3 length equals 16 residues. The CDR3: CATSEQWDRGAETQYF. In DNA, the CDR3 is TGTGCCACCAGCGAACAGTGGGACAGGGGTGCAGAGACCCAGTACTTC.

The chain couples TRBV9 to TRBJ1-1; D perhaps matches TRBD1 (6 bases). The ends were cut back, 2 bases at V and 11 bases at J, with 16 bases in the middle. In germline, CDR1 is SGDLS, CDR2 YYNGEE. This CDR3 comprises 13 residues. The CDR3 reads CASSVMSSGAAFF. The CDR3 region has the DNA TGTGCCAGCAGCGTGATGAGTTCAGGGGCCGCTTTCTTT.

CDR3 region: CAITAGTSGIQYF. DNA of the CDR3: TGTGCCATCACGGCCGGGACTAGCGGGATCCAGTACTTC. This rearrangement joins TRBV6-1 to TRBJ2-7, with TRBD2 identical over 13 bases. J lost 10 bases, V lost 10 bases, and 10 bases had no gene match. Germline V gene data show CDR1 as MNHNS and CDR2 as SASEGT. CDR3 length: 13 residues.

V gene TRBV11-2 combines with J gene TRBJ1-2, with D possibly being TRBD1 (5 bases). This CDR3 has 14 residues. In germline, CDR1 is SGHAT, CDR2 FQNNGV. V shed 2 bases and J shed 2 bases, with 9 bases lying between them. The CDR3, as DNA: TGTGCCAGCAGCTTAACCAGGGCCAACTATGGCTACACCTTC. It codes for CASSLTRANYGYTF. Together with reference TRBV11-2 and TRBJ1-2, the CDR3 gives the full variable domain: EAGVAQSPRYKIIEKRQSVAFWCNPISGHATLYWYQQILGQGPKLLIQFQNNGVVDDSQLPKDRFSAERLKGVDSTLKIQPAKLEDSAVYLCASSLTRANYGYTFGSGTRLTVV.

The chain couples TRBV28 to TRBJ1-4; D is undetermined. The CDR3 extends over 11 amino acids. Trimming removed 7 bases from V and 5 bases from J, with 5 bases in between. The germline gives CDR1 MDHEN, CDR2 SYDVKM. CDR3 nucleotides: TGTGCCAGCACCCTGAATGAAAAACTGTTTTTT. It codes for CASTLNEKLFF.

The genes are TRBV27 and TRBJ2-2; 7 bases align to TRBD2. CDR3 length: 14 residues. V trimming: 5 bases; J trimming: 2 bases; junction bases outside the gene matches: 2. The germline gives CDR1 MNHEY, CDR2 SMNVEV (reference sequence). CDR3 residues: CASSASGNTGELFF. The CDR3 DNA reads as TGTGCCAGCAGTGCTAGCGGCAACACCGGGGAGCTGTTTTTT.

This chain links TRBV28 with TRBJ2-7, with 10 bases lining up with TRBD1. With 8 bases clipped from V and 3 bases from J, the junction kept 1 base outside the gene matches. CDR3 size: 12 residues. Germline V gene data show CDR1 as MDHEN and CDR2 as SYDVKM. The CDR3 sequence is CASGTGVYEQYF. The CDR3 DNA reads as TGTGCCAGCGGGACAGGGGTCTACGAGCAGTACTTC.

This chain links TRBV19 with TRBJ2-1; 9 bases are shared with TRBD2. There are 17 residues in the CDR3. Germline V gives CDR1 LNHDA, CDR2 SQIVND (reference sequence). The J segment lost 5 bases and the V segment lost 6 bases, leaving 14 bases of the junction unmatched. CDR3 DNA: TGTGCCAGTAGCAACCGGGCGGGGGGGCGAGGTGACAATGAGCAGTTCTTC. Translation: CASSNRAGGRGDNEQFF.

This sequence joins TRBV9 and TRBJ2-3; TRBD2 matches 13 bases. CDR3 length: 17 amino acids. The germline V gene encodes CDR1 SGDLS and CDR2 YYNGEE. Germline trimming cut 2 bases from V and 4 bases from J; bases unmatched to any gene: 7. This CDR3 reads CASSVGTSGKFSDTQYF. The DNA of the CDR3 is TGTGCCAGCAGCGTTGGGACTAGCGGGAAATTTTCAGATACGCAGTATTTT.

The chain has TRBV30 and TRBJ1-3; the match to TRBD1 covers 10 bases. J was trimmed by 1 base and V by 7 bases; bases with no gene match: 13. Germline V lookup: CDR1 GTSNPN, CDR2 SVGIG (reference sequence). The CDR3 is 17 residues long. CDR3 region: CAFDRGHRIGSGNTIYF. CDR3 in DNA: TGTGCCTTCGACAGGGGGCATAGGATCGGTTCTGGAAACACCATATATTTT. Drawing the rest from reference TRBV30 and TRBJ1-3, the complete variable domain is SQTIHQWPATLVQPVGSPLSLECTVEGTSNPNLYWYRQAAGRGLQLLFYSVGIGQISSEVPQNLSASRPQDRQFILSSKKLLLSDSGFYLCAFDRGHRIGSGNTIYFGEGSWLTVV.

V usage is TRBV6-1 and J usage is TRBJ2-1; TRBD2 matches 11 bases. The V gene end was trimmed by 4 bases and the J gene end by 5 bases; junction bases not matched to a gene: 13. From germline, CDR1 is MNHNS and CDR2 SASEGT. This CDR3 spans 18 amino acids. The CDR3 sequence is CASSAVLAGVFQNNEQFF. CDR3 nucleotides: TGTGCCAGCAGTGCGGTACTAGCGGGAGTGTTTCAGAACAATGAGCAGTTCTTC.

The chain uses TRBV6-5 and TRBJ1-1; a weak D match, TRBD1 (6 bases). Trimming took 2 bases from V and 10 from J, leaving 11 bases between them. CDR3 length: 12 residues. Germline CDR1 and CDR2: MNHEY and SVGAGI. The CDR3 region has the DNA TGTGCCAGCAGTTACGTGGGACAAGTAGCTTTCTTT. It yields the protein CASSYVGQVAFF.

The V and J genes are TRBV7-6 and TRBJ2-2; 13 bases map to TRBD2. Germline loops: CDR1 SGHVS, CDR2 FNYEAQ. The CDR3 is made up of 17 amino acids. V trimming: 5 bases; J trimming: 1 base; junction bases outside the gene matches: 4. CDR3 nucleotide sequence: TGTGCCAGCAGCCCCAGGACTAGCGGGGGGAACACCGGGGAGCTGTTTTTT. Translated: CASSPRTSGGNTGELFF.

The chain joins TRBV11-1 to TRBJ2-7; TRBD1 is a possible D gene (5 bases). There are 16 residues in the CDR3. Germline-derived CDR1 and CDR2 are SGHAT and FQDESV (reference sequence). The ends were cut back, 1 base at V and 2 bases at J, with 15 bases in the middle. CDR3 bases: TGTGCCAGCAGCTTAGAAATCAGGGCCAATACCTACGAGCAGTACTTC. Amino acid sequence: CASSLEIRANTYEQYF. The full variable domain, in which reference TRBV11-1 and TRBJ2-7 provide the parts outside the CDR3, is EAEVAQSPRYKITEKSQAVAFWCDPISGHATLYWYRQILGQGPELLVQFQDESVVDDSQLPKDRFSAERLKGVDSTLKIQPAELGDSAMYLCASSLEIRANTYEQYFGPGTRLTVT.

The chain uses TRBV10-3 and TRBJ2-1; 10 bases align to TRBD1. This CDR3 region has 13 residues. Germline V CDR1 and CDR2: ENHRY, SYGVKD. Trimming cost V 10 bases and J 7 bases; bases outside gene matches: 7. The DNA for the CDR3 is TGTGCCACGGACAGGGGGGAAGGGAATGAGCAGTTCTTC. Translated, it gives CATDRGEGNEQFF.

This sequence joins TRBV18 and TRBJ1-4; D remains ambiguous. Looked up from germline, CDR1 is KGHSH and CDR2 is LQKENI. The CDR3 contains 14 residues. Trimming removed 2 bases at V and 3 bases at J, with 7 bases between. CDR3 coding DNA: TGTGCCAGCTCACCAGGGCTTTCTAATGAAAAACTGTTTTTT. This encodes CASSPGLSNEKLFF.

There are a few counts of this clone. This chain uses TRBV6-5 with TRBJ2-1; TRBD2 might be the D (6 bases). Germline CDR1 MNHEY, CDR2 SVGAGI. The CDR3 totals 16 residues. Trimming removed 0 bases from V and 2 bases from J, with 11 bases in between. The CDR3 loop reads CASSYSVAGPYNEQFF. For the CDR3, the DNA is TGTGCCAGCAGTTACTCAGTGGCGGGGCCCTACAATGAGCAGTTCTTC.